The 12 T cell receptor beta chains given below trace back to one sample, sequenced in a study of T cell repertoires in cytomegalovirus infection. MiXCR, applied by TCRdb to the reads, yields one record per CDR3 protein. The sample lists more than 250,000 distinct CDR3 sequences, roughly 15% occurring once. The sequencing input was PBMCs. All receptors come from a human donor in good health (CMV status not recorded). Some clones in this sample may be carry-over from other donors' samples.

This clonotype was seen more than once but under ten times. At one end the junction does not follow the germline gene, possibly because of a read error. Here the CDR3 DNA reads TGCAGCGTTCAAGACAGGTCCGGTTTTTTCGCTCAGTACTTC. Protein: CSVQDRSGFFAQYF. The J gene is TRBJ2-4, the V gene TRBV29-1; possibly TRBD1 for D (6 bases). Germline V gene sequence: CDR1 SQVTM, CDR2 ANQGSEA. This CDR3 contains 14 residues.

There are many counts of this clonotype. The CDR3 DNA follows: TGTGCCAGCAGAGAACAGGGAAGGGGAGAGACCCAGTACTTC. Translating it yields CASREQGRGETQYF. The chain couples TRBV7-2 to TRBJ2-5, with D maybe TRBD1 (6 bases). The germline V gene encodes CDR1 SGHTA and CDR2 FQGNSA. Trimming cost V 6 bases and J 4 bases, with 15 bases left between them. The CDR3 contains 14 residues.

There are a few counts of this clonotype. The genes are TRBV7-2 and TRBJ2-2; D not certain. Germline loops: CDR1 SGHTA, CDR2 FQGNSA. The CDR3 has 13 amino acids. Trimming took 6 bases from V and 2 from J, leaving 7 bases between them. CDR3 nucleotides: TGTGCCAGCAGGACTCGAAACACCGGGGAGCTGTTTTTT. Amino acid sequence: CASRTRNTGELFF. The full variable domain, completed using reference TRBV7-2 and TRBJ2-2, is GAGVSQSPSNKVTEKGKDVELRCDPISGHTALYWYRQSLGQGLEFLIYFQGNSAPDKSGLPSDRFSAERTGGSVSTLTIQRTQQEDSAVYLCASRTRNTGELFFGEGSRLTVL.

This clonotype was found a few times. The chain couples TRBV24-1 to TRBJ2-1; 9 nucleotides match TRBD2. The CDR3 covers 15 residues. Germline V lookup: CDR1 KGHDR, CDR2 SFDVKD. V was pared by 4 bases and J by 4 bases, with 4 bases of the junction left unmatched. In nucleotides, the CDR3 is TGTGCCACCAGTGACCGCGGGGGGGAATACAATGAGCAGTTCTTC. Its protein is CATSDRGGEYNEQFF.

This clonotype is judged medium-sized. The rearrangement links TRBV7-2 to TRBJ2-7; TRBD1 matches 7 bases. This CDR3 comprises 14 residues. The V and J ends lost 6 bases and 2 bases, in that order; junction bases with no gene match: 7. The germline V gene encodes CDR1 SGHTA and CDR2 FQGNSA. The CDR3 protein is CASSQTGTAYEQYF. Written as DNA, the CDR3 is TGTGCCAGCAGTCAAACCGGGACAGCCTACGAGCAGTACTTC.

The rearrangement uses TRBV5-4 and TRBJ1-4; no clear D. The CDR3 consists of 15 residues. The V gene lost 4 bases and the J gene lost 5 bases, with 15 bases spanning the gap. Germline V gives CDR1 SGHNT, CDR2 YYREEE (reference sequence). CDR3 DNA: TGTGCCAGCAGCGGATCGGGAACCTTAAATGAAAAACTGTTTTTT. Translated, it gives CASSGSGTLNEKLFF.

This rearrangement joins TRBV6-2 or TRBV6-3 to TRBJ2-3; TRBD2 might be the D (5 bases). The V and J ends lost 8 bases and 0 bases respectively, with 15 bases between them. The CDR3 contains 15 residues. The germline V gene has CDR1 MNHEY and CDR2 SVGEGT. CDR3: CASWEAVASTDTQYF. The CDR3 DNA reads TGTGCCAGCTGGGAAGCGGTGGCTAGCACAGATACGCAGTATTTT.

This clonotype was found many times. The genes are TRBV29-1 and TRBJ2-1, with TRBD2 matching 9 bases. V lost 6 bases and J lost 3; bases outside the gene matches: 6. Germline CDR1 reads SQVTM; CDR2 reads ANQGSEA. CDR3 length equals 14 residues. CDR3 in DNA: TGCAGCGTAAAAAGACTAGCGGTCTACAATGAGCAGTTCTTC. Protein sequence: CSVKRLAVYNEQFF.

This clonotype came up many times. This chain uses TRBV7-8 with TRBJ2-2, with D perhaps TRBD2 (6 bases). Per germline, CDR1 SGHVS and CDR2 FQNEAQ. The CDR3 runs 17 residues. The germline V and J ends were trimmed by 1 base and 6 bases, with 18 bases remaining between them. The CDR3 sequence: CASSLVSGAGSPGELFF. CDR3 DNA sequence: TGTGCCAGCAGCTTAGTGTCGGGAGCCGGGTCCCCCGGGGAGCTGTTTTTT. The whole variable domain, filled in from reference TRBV7-8 and TRBJ2-2, reads GAGVSQSPRYKVAKRGQDVALRCDPISGHVSLFWYQQALGQGPEFLTYFQNEAQLDKSGLPSDRFFAERPEGSVSTLKIQRTQQEDSAVYLCASSLVSGAGSPGELFFGEGSRLTVL.

On this clonotype itself: This clone may be a read error of a much larger clone one base away. The chain combines TRBV25-1 with TRBJ2-3; unclear D gene. CDR1 and CDR2 (germline): MGHDK, SYGVNS. The CDR3 spans 11 residues. The V end lost 5 bases, the J end lost 6 bases, and 6 bases lay between the germline ends. The CDR3 is CASSHGDTQYF. The CDR3 region has the DNA TGTGCCAGCAGTCACGGGGATACGCAGTATTTT.

This clonotype showed up many times. The V gene is TRBV7-6, the J gene TRBJ1-1; no reliable D call. V lost 5 bases, J lost 5 bases, and 12 bases lay in between. Germline CDR1 reads SGHVS; CDR2 reads FNYEAQ. The CDR3 is made up of 13 amino acids. In DNA form, the CDR3 reads TGTGCCAGCAGCCAATCGGGGAGGACTGAAGCTTTCTTT. Amino acid sequence: CASSQSGRTEAFF. Together with reference TRBV7-6 and TRBJ1-1, the CDR3 gives the full variable domain: GAGVSQSPRYKVTKRGQDVALRCDPISGHVSLYWYRQALGQGPEFLTYFNYEAQQDKSGLPNDRFSAERPEGSISTLTIQRTEQRDSAMYRCASSQSGRTEAFFGQGTRLTVV.

The rearrangement uses TRBV5-1 and TRBJ1-5; possibly TRBD1 for D (5 bases). Deletions cut 0 bases from V and 4 bases from J, with 14 bases between. Per the germline V gene, CDR1 is SGHRS and CDR2 is YFSETQ. The CDR3 is 16 residues long. CDR3 in DNA: TGCGCCAGCAGCTTGGCCCCTTCGGGGGAGAATCAGCCCCAGCATTTT. Amino acid sequence: CASSLAPSGENQPQHF.